The present T cell receptor (beta chain) was sequenced within a study of T cells expressing NK-cell markers. With the 5' RACE reads reprocessed, TCRdb shows one record per CDR3 protein and no DNA. The sample table sets out about 540,000 distinct CDR3 sequences. The CDR3 contains 16 residues. Looked up from germline, CDR1 is MDHEN and CDR2 is SYDVKM. The genes are TRBV28 and TRBJ2-7; TCRdb's assignment of TRBD2 cannot be checked, as there is no DNA. The source material was blood T cells: a sorted CD56 or NKG2C T cell subset, CD4+ or CD8+ T cells, or bulk PBMC T cells (not recorded which). The receptor was derived from a man aged 18 to 30 in good health. CDR3: CASSFWVVGPPYEQYF.